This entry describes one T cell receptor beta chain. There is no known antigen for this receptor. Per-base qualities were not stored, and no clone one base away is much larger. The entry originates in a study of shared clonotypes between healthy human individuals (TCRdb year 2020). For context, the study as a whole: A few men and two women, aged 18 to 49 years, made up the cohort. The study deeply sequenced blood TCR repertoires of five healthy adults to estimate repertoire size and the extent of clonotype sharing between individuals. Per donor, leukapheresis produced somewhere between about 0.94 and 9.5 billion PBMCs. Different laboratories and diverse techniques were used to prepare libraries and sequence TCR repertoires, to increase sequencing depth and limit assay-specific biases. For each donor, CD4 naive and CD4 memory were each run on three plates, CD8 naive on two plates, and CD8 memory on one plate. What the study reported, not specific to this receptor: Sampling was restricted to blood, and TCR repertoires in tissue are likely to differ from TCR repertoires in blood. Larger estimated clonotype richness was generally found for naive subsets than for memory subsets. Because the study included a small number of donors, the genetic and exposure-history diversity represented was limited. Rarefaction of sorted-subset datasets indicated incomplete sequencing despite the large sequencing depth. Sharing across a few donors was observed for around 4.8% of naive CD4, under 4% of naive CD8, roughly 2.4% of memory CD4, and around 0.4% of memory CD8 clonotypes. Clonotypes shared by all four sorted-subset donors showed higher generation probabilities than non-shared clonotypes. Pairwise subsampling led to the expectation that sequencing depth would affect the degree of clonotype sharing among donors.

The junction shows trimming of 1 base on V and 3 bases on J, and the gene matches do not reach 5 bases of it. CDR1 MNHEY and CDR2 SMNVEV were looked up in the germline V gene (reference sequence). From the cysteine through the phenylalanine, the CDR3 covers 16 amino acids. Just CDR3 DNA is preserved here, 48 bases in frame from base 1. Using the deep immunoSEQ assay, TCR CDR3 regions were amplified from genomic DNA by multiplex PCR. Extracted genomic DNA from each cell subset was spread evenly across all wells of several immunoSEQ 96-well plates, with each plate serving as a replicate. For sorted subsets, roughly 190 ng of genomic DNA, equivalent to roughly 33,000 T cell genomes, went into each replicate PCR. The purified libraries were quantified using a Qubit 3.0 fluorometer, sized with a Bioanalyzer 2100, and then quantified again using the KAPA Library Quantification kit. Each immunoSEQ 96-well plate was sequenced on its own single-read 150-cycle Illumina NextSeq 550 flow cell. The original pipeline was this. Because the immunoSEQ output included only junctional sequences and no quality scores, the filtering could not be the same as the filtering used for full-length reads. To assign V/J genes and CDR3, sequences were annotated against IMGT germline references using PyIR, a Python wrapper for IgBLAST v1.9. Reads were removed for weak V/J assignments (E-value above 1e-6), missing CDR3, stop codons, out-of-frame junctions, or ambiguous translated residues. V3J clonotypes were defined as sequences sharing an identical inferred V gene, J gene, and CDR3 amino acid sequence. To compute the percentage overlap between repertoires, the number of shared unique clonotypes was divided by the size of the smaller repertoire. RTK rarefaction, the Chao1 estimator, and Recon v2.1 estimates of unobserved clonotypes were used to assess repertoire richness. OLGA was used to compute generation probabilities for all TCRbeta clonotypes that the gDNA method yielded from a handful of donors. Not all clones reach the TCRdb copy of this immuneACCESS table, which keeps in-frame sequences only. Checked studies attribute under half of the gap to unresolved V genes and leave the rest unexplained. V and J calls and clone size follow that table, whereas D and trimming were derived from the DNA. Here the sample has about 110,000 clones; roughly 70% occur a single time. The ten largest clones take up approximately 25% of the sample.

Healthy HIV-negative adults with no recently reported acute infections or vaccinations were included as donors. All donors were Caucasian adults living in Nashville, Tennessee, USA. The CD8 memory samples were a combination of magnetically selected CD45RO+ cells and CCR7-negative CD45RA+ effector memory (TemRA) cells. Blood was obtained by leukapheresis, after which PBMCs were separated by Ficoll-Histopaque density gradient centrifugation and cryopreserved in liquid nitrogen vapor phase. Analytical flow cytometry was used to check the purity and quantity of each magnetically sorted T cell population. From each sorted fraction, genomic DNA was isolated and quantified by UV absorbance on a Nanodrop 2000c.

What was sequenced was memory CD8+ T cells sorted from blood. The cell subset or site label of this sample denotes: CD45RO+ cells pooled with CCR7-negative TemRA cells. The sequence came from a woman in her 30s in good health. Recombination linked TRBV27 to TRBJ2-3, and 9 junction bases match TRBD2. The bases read TGTGCCAGCAGTTTATATAGCGGGAGAAGGACAGATACGCAGTATTTT. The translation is CASSLYSGRRTDTQYF.